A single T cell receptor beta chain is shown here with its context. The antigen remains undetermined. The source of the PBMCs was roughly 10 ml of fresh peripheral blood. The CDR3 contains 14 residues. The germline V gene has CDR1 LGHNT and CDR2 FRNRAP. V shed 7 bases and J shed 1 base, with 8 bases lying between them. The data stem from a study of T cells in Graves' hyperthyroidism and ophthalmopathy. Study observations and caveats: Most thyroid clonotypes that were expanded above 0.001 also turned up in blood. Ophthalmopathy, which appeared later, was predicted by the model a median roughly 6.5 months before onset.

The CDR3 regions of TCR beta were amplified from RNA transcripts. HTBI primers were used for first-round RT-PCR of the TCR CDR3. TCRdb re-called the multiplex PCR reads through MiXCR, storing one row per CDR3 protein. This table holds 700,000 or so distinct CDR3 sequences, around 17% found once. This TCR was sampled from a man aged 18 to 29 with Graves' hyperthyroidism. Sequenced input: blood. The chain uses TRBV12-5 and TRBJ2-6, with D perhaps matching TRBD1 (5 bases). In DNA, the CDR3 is TGTGCTAGTGTCTCAGGGTCTGGGGCCAACGTCCTGACTTTC. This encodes CASVSGSGANVLTF.